This section outlines one TCR beta chain sequence together with its context. This entry is derived from a study of blood T cell repertoires in COVID-19. Looking at the study overall: From T cells, B-cell-depleted T cells, or PBMCs came the material, which was cDNA or gDNA.

As processed by the authors: From reference gene primer amplification, estimates of nucleated cell counts were derived. Libraries were prepared by immunoSEQ multiplex PCR; TCRdb keeps only in-frame clonotypes and omits some of them. V and J calls plus clone size are reproduced from that table; the DNA served to infer D and trimming. This table holds around 77,000 clones, 90% found once. The CDR3 is 11 amino acids. Trimming took 11 bases from V and 11 from J, leaving 18 bases between them. Germline CDR1 reads ENHRY; CDR2 reads SYGVKD. The V and J genes are TRBV10-3 and TRBJ1-1; possibly TRBD1 for D (5 bases). The TCR comes from an elderly woman with active or convalescent COVID-19. Sequencing used peripheral blood. The CDR3 reads CASWGGAHAFF. The CDR3 nucleotides are TGTGCCTCTTGGGGCGGGGCTCATGCTTTCTTT.